This entry lists 21 T cell receptor beta chains sequenced from one sample in a study of T cells in Graves' hyperthyroidism and ophthalmopathy. What was amplified from RNA transcripts were TCR beta CDR3 regions. When the TCR CDR3 underwent first-round RT-PCR, the HTBI primer set was used. TCRdb processed the multiplex PCR reads anew with MiXCR; each CDR3 protein has one entry. The data contain around 530,000 distinct CDR3 sequences, approximately 17% of them seen just once; the ten biggest clones take up approximately 15%. The sample consisted of blood. These TCRs come from a woman younger than 30 with Graves' ophthalmopathy.

V usage is TRBV4-3 and J usage is TRBJ1-2; D not resolved. The CDR3 runs to 16 residues. Trimming took 0 bases from V and 4 from J, leaving 15 bases between them. Germline V CDR1 and CDR2: LGHNA, YSLEER. The DNA for the CDR3 is TGCGCCAGCAGCCAAGATAGCCCACGGACGCCCTATGGCTACACCTTC. Protein sequence: CASSQDSPRTPYGYTF.

This clonotype appeared a few times. The V gene is TRBV12-3 or TRBV12-4, the J gene TRBJ2-2; D remains unclear. V dropped 6 bases and J dropped 3 bases, with 8 bases sitting between them. The CDR3 length is 13 residues. CDR3 DNA: TGTGCCAGCAGGGTAGATTACACCGGGGAGCTGTTTTTT. It yields the protein CASRVDYTGELFF.

This clonotype occurred a few times. This chain joins TRBV9 and TRBJ2-1; D is unresolved. This CDR3 spans 13 amino acids. Germline CDR1 is SGDLS and CDR2 is YYNGEE. V dropped 0 bases and J dropped 3 bases, with 4 bases sitting between them. CDR3 in DNA: TGTGCCAGCAGCGTAGCCCGCTACAATGAGCAGTTCTTC. This codes for CASSVARYNEQFF.

In this sample, this clonotype turned up many times. This chain joins TRBV30 and TRBJ2-1, with 8 bases matching TRBD1. This CDR3 is 14 amino acids long. Germline trimming cut 4 bases from V and 3 bases from J; bases unmatched to any gene: 5. Germline V lookup: CDR1 GTSNPN, CDR2 SVGIG (reference sequence). In DNA, the CDR3 is TGTGCCTGGAATACAGGGGGGAGCTACAATGAGCAGTTCTTC. Its protein product is CAWNTGGSYNEQFF.

This clonotype was seen ten or more times. This chain uses TRBV7-3 with TRBJ2-1; 11 bases map to TRBD2. V was pared by 8 bases and J by 4 bases, with 7 bases of the junction left unmatched. Germline CDR1 is SGHTA and CDR2 is FQGTGA. The CDR3 spans 15 residues. CDR3 bases: TGTGCCAGCCAAAAAGGGACTAGCGGATACAATGAGCAGTTCTTC. Its protein is CASQKGTSGYNEQFF.

This clonotype appeared many times. V and J are TRBV28 and TRBJ1-1, with D perhaps TRBD1 (6 bases). The CDR3 runs to 13 residues. CDR1 and CDR2 (germline): MDHEN, SYDVKM. V gave up 8 bases and J gave up 5 bases, with 15 bases separating them. The CDR3 DNA is TGTGCCAGCTCTGAGGGGGGTAGAACTGAAGCTTTCTTT. Translation: CASSEGGRTEAFF.

This clonotype was seen more than once but under ten times. This chain uses TRBV19 with TRBJ1-5; 12 bases map to TRBD1. CDR3 length: 14 residues. Looked up from germline, CDR1 is LNHDA and CDR2 is SQIVND (reference sequence). J lost 6 bases, V lost 7 bases, and 4 bases had no gene match. Written as DNA, the CDR3 is TGTGCCAGTATGGGGACAGGGGGCTTTCAGCCCCAGCATTTT. It codes for CASMGTGGFQPQHF.

This clonotype was counted at least ten times. V is TRBV18 and J is TRBJ2-5; D is unresolved. V was cut by 3 bases and J by 3 bases, with 8 bases left in between. The CDR3 spans 13 residues. Germline V gives CDR1 KGHSH, CDR2 LQKENI. CDR3 in DNA: TGTGCCAGCTCACCTTTCGGAGAAGAGACCCAGTACTTC. Its translation: CASSPFGEETQYF.

In this sample, this clonotype turned up a few times. The J gene is TRBJ2-3, the V gene TRBV7-3; no definite D call. Trimming took 2 bases from V and 3 from J, leaving 12 bases between them. Germline lookup yields CDR1 SGHTA and CDR2 FQGTGA. This CDR3 comprises 15 residues. Written as DNA, the CDR3 is TGTGCCAGCAGCTTACACTCCGCCCAGACAGATACGCAGTATTTT. The encoded protein is CASSLHSAQTDTQYF.

About this clonotype: This may arise from a read error, as a much more abundant clone is one base away. The chain links TRBV28 to TRBJ1-5; 10 nucleotides agree with TRBD1. CDR3 length: 15 residues. V was pared by 7 bases and J by 4 bases, with 7 bases of the junction left unmatched. Germline V gene lookup returns CDR1 MDHEN and CDR2 SYDVKM. This CDR3 is CASMPRGQGNQPQHF. The DNA of the CDR3 is TGTGCCAGCATGCCTAGGGGACAGGGGAATCAGCCCCAGCATTTT.

The chain carries TRBV20-1 and TRBJ1-5, with D uncertain. Trimming shortened V by 7 bases and J by 3 bases, and 16 bases separated the two germline ends. The CDR3 sequence is 14 residues long. Germline CDR1 DFQATT, CDR2 SNEGSKA (reference sequence). CDR3 region: CSGERLYYNQPQHF. CDR3 bases: TGCAGTGGGGAGCGACTCTATTACAATCAGCCCCAGCATTTT.

This clonotype was detected many times. The rearrangement joins TRBV20-1 to TRBJ1-1; unclear D gene. Germline V gene data show CDR1 as DFQATT and CDR2 as SNEGSKA (reference sequence). V was trimmed by 1 base and J by 4 bases, leaving 10 bases between them. The CDR3 covers 13 residues. CDR3 DNA: TGCAGTGCTAGAGGAGGATCGGGCACTGAAGCTTTCTTT. Translating gives CSARGGSGTEAFF.

The chain is built from TRBV12-3 or TRBV12-4 and TRBJ2-1; 7 positions agree with TRBD2. The CDR3 has 13 residues. The V and J ends lost 7 bases and 4 bases, in that order; junction bases with no gene match: 4. The chain's CDR3 is CASNPGRYNEQFF. The CDR3 DNA reads as TGTGCCAGCAACCCCGGGAGGTACAATGAGCAGTTCTTC.

The table lists this clonotype with many counts. J is TRBJ1-4 and V is TRBV11-2, with TRBD1 as a possible D gene (5 bases). CDR1 and CDR2 from the germline V gene are SGHAT and FQNNGV. Deletions cut 0 bases from V and 5 bases from J, with 10 bases between. This CDR3 has 15 amino acids. The CDR3: CASSLEPGRNEKLFF. The CDR3 region has the DNA TGTGCCAGCAGCTTAGAACCGGGACGGAATGAAAAACTGTTTTTT.

Only a few counts were recorded for this clonotype. The chain carries TRBV7-9 and TRBJ1-2; TRBD1 aligns across 7 bases. The CDR3 contains 13 residues. J was trimmed by 3 bases and V by 7 bases; bases with no gene match: 5. The V gene's germline CDR1 is SEHNR and CDR2 FQNEAQ (reference sequence). The CDR3 is CASIPTGHYGYTF. The CDR3 DNA reads TGTGCCAGCATCCCGACAGGGCACTATGGCTACACCTTC.

The table lists this clonotype with a few counts. J is TRBJ2-2 and V is TRBV27; a possible D gene is TRBD2 (6 bases). The CDR3 has 13 amino acids. CDR1 is MNHEY and CDR2 is SMNVEV in the germline V gene (reference sequence). Trimming took 3 bases from V and 7 from J, leaving 9 bases between them. CDR3 sequence reads: CASSLSGGGELFF. The CDR3 DNA sequence: TGTGCCAGCAGTTTGTCCGGGGGCGGGGAGCTGTTTTTT.

This clonotype was seen a handful of times. This chain uses TRBV20-1 with TRBJ1-2, with D unclear. The length of the CDR3 is 13 residues. The V and J ends lost 1 base and 6 bases respectively, with 12 bases between them. Germline CDR1 DFQATT, CDR2 SNEGSKA (reference sequence). This chain's CDR3 is CSARVPSRNGYTF. The CDR3 DNA follows: TGCAGTGCTAGAGTCCCGTCTAGAAATGGCTACACCTTC.

This clonotype appeared a few times. The chain joins TRBV30 to TRBJ2-7; 9 bases are a match to TRBD1. The CDR3 runs 14 residues. CDR1 and CDR2 (germline): GTSNPN, SVGIG (reference sequence). Trimming removed 5 bases from V and 4 bases from J; junction bases left unmatched: 9. This CDR3 is CAWGGDRVGYEQYF. The CDR3, as DNA: TGTGCCTGGGGGGGGGACAGGGTTGGTTACGAGCAGTACTTC.

The J gene is TRBJ2-3, the V gene TRBV9, with no clear D. The V gene's germline CDR1 is SGDLS and CDR2 YYNGEE. The CDR3 totals 14 residues. Trimming stripped 0 bases from V and 1 base from J, with 6 bases between. The CDR3, as DNA: TGTGCCAGCAGCGTAGTTGGGGGCACAGATACGCAGTATTTT. It is translated as CASSVVGGTDTQYF.

This clonotype was seen a few times. The rearrangement uses TRBV15 and TRBJ2-7; perhaps TRBD1 as D (6 bases). The CDR3 contains 13 residues. V lost 5 bases and J lost 4, with 12 bases in between. CDR1 is LNHNV and CDR2 is YYDKDF in the germline V gene (reference sequence). In DNA form, the CDR3 reads TGTGCCACCAGCGGGGGCACCGGGTACGAGCAGTACTTC. Amino acid sequence: CATSGGTGYEQYF.

This clonotype was seen more than once but under ten times. V usage is TRBV6-5 and J usage is TRBJ2-5; 13 positions agree with TRBD2. The J segment lost 3 bases and the V segment lost 1 base, leaving 2 bases of the junction unmatched. The CDR3 length is 16 residues. From germline, CDR1 is MNHEY and CDR2 SVGAGI. The chain's CDR3 is CASSYLTSGGKETQYF. CDR3 DNA: TGTGCCAGCAGTTACTTGACTAGCGGGGGGAAAGAGACCCAGTACTTC.